This is a list of T cell receptor beta chains from one sample in a study of T cell responses to AZD1222 COVID-19 vaccine. The table came from immunoSEQ multiplex PCR; TCRdb's copy has only in-frame clones and leaves some out. The table includes 100,000 to 150,000 clones, 80% to 90% detected once. Sample: peripheral blood, taken 28 days after the second AZD1222 dose. All receptors derive from an adult who received the AZD1222 COVID-19 vaccine. Both conserved end residues are part of each CDR3. The D gene is left open where the match is weak. The size of a clone is reported for some rows only, either as once, few or many, or as a class for expanded clones.

TRBV5-1	-	TRBJ1-3	-	CASSLDGSSGNTIYF	TGCGCCAGCAGCTTAGATGGCAGCTCTGGAAACACCATATATTTT
TRBV7-8	TRBD1	TRBJ1-2	few	CASRQGQSPNYGYTF	TGTGCCAGCAGACAGGGACAGTCTCCTAACTATGGCTACACCTTC
TRBV10-3	TRBD1	TRBJ1-2	-	CAVSTGVNYGYTF	TGTGCCGTCTCGACAGGGGTTAACTATGGCTACACCTTC
TRBV29-1	-	TRBJ1-2	-	CSVETRGRLYGYTF	TGCAGCGTTGAGACTCGGGGACGGCTCTATGGCTACACCTTC
TRBV19	TRBD1	TRBJ1-1	-	CATWGTGETFRAFF	TGTGCCACCTGGGGGACAGGGGAGACTTTTCGAGCTTTCTTT
TRBV11-3	TRBD2	TRBJ2-1	-	CASSLVGGAYNEQFF	TGTGCCAGCAGCTTAGTCGGGGGGGCATACAATGAGCAGTTCTTC
TRBV29-1	-	TRBJ2-7	-	CSVEDAPSYEQYF	TGCAGCGTGGAGGACGCCCCCTCCTACGAGCAGTACTTC
TRBV3-1/TRBV3-2	-	TRBJ1-1	-	CASSQRSEAFF	TGTGCCAGCAGCCAGAGGAGTGAAGCTTTCTTT
TRBV28	-	TRBJ2-3	-	CASSSLQGLMYADTQYF	TGTGCCAGCAGTTCGCTACAGGGTTTGATGTATGCAGATACGCAGTATTTT
TRBV13	TRBD1	TRBJ1-4	once	CASSFNPSRGTAANEKLFF	TGTGCCAGCAGCTTCAATCCGAGCAGGGGGACAGCAGCTAATGAAAAACTGTTTTTT
TRBV9	TRBD1	TRBJ2-3	once	CASNRQDRATDTQYF	TGTGCCAGCAACCGGCAGGACAGGGCTACAGATACGCAGTATTTT
TRBV28	TRBD1	TRBJ1-5	-	CASIGTGGPYSNQPQHF	TGTGCCAGCATTGGGACAGGGGGACCTTATAGCAATCAGCCCCAGCATTTT
TRBV7-2	-	TRBJ1-5	-	CASSLNLQPQHF	TGTGCCAGCAGCTTAAACCTTCAGCCCCAGCATTTT
TRBV3-1/TRBV3-2	-	TRBJ1-5	-	CASSQVGYQPQHF	TGTGCCAGCAGCCAAGTAGGATATCAGCCCCAGCATTTT
TRBV7-2	-	TRBJ2-1	-	CASSRRPPAQGYNEQFF	TGTGCCAGCAGCCGTCGCCCGCCGGCCCAGGGCTACAATGAGCAGTTCTTC
TRBV10-3	-	TRBJ2-3	-	CAISLGLSTDTQYF	TGTGCCATCAGCCTTGGGCTAAGCACAGATACGCAGTATTTT
TRBV11-2	TRBD1	TRBJ1-1	-	CASSPSRGVTEAFF	TGTGCCAGCAGCCCGAGCAGGGGGGTCACTGAAGCTTTCTTT
TRBV28	-	TRBJ1-2	once	CASSFGANYGYTF	TGTGCCAGCAGTTTTGGGGCGAACTATGGCTACACCTTC
TRBV7-2	-	TRBJ1-6	-	CASSSHPGSIFSSPLHF	TGTGCCAGCAGCTCCCATCCAGGTTCTATTTTTTCTTCACCCCTCCACTTT
TRBV7-9	-	TRBJ2-7	-	CASSYLDSVPYEQYF	TGTGCCAGCAGCTACTTGGACAGCGTACCCTACGAGCAGTACTTC
TRBV11-2	-	TRBJ2-3	few	CASSLEGRVDGTDTQYF	TGTGCCAGCAGCTTAGAAGGACGGGTAGATGGCACAGATACGCAGTATTTT
TRBV19	-	TRBJ1-5	-	CASSIYLTVGNQPQHF	TGTGCCAGTAGTATATATCTGACGGTGGGCAATCAGCCCCAGCATTTT
TRBV29-1	-	TRBJ1-2	-	CSVEDHTGDIPF	TGCAGCGTTGAAGATCATACTGGGGACATCCCGTTC
TRBV9	TRBD1	TRBJ2-2	few	CASSVRRDRENTGELFF	TGTGCCAGCAGCGTAAGGAGGGACAGGGAGAACACCGGGGAGCTGTTTTTT
TRBV28	-	TRBJ1-5	-	CASSTSGTTNQPQHF	TGTGCCAGCAGCACCTCCGGGACAACCAATCAGCCCCAGCATTTT
TRBV19	TRBD2	TRBJ2-1	-	CASRTSGGNEQFF	TGTGCCAGCAGGACTAGCGGGGGCAATGAGCAGTTCTTC
TRBV29-1	TRBD2	TRBJ2-7	-	CSVGHYQEAGTGEQYF	TGCAGCGTTGGCCATTACCAAGAAGCGGGGACCGGCGAGCAGTACTTC
TRBV18	-	TRBJ1-5	-	CASSPASLGRNQPQHF	TGTGCCAGCTCCCCAGCCTCCCTCGGGCGCAATCAGCCCCAGCATTTT
TRBV5-6	-	TRBJ2-7	few	CASSFGGAAYEQYF	TGTGCCAGCAGCTTCGGCGGTGCTGCCTACGAGCAGTACTTC
TRBV18	TRBD1	TRBJ1-2	-	CASSQDRGPGYTF	TGTGCCAGCTCACAGGACAGGGGGCCTGGCTACACCTTC
TRBV6-5	-	TRBJ2-7	-	CASSYSFAVYEQYF	TGTGCCAGCAGTTACTCCTTTGCAGTCTACGAGCAGTACTTC
TRBV24-1	TRBD1	TRBJ2-5	-	CATSGYGTDKKSLQETQYF	TGTGCCACCAGTGGATACGGGACAGATAAAAAGTCACTCCAAGAGACCCAGTACTTC
TRBV24-1	TRBD1	TRBJ2-1	-	CATSDPSTGVSGYNEQFF	TGTGCCACCAGTGATCCGTCGACAGGGGTTAGCGGTTACAATGAGCAGTTCTTC
TRBV3-1/TRBV3-2	-	TRBJ1-3	-	CASSQESGNTIYF	TGTGCCAGCAGCCAAGAGTCAGGAAACACCATATATTTT
TRBV7-2	-	TRBJ2-2	-	CASSTQGSAGELFF	TGTGCCAGCAGCACCCAGGGCTCGGCCGGGGAGCTGTTTTTT
TRBV30	TRBD1	TRBJ1-3	-	CAWKRMDRGQKAGNTIYF	TGTGCCTGGAAACGTATGGACAGGGGTCAGAAGGCTGGAAACACCATATATTTT
TRBV5-1	-	TRBJ2-1	-	CASSPGSSDEQFF	TGCGCCAGCAGCCCGGGGTCCTCAGATGAGCAGTTCTTC
TRBV7-9	-	TRBJ1-5	-	CASSLDGRRNQPQHF	TGTGCCAGCAGCTTAGACGGCAGACGCAATCAGCCCCAGCATTTT
TRBV12-3/TRBV12-4	TRBD2	TRBJ2-3	few	CASSSGSGGGQYF	TGTGCCAGCAGTTCCGGGAGCGGGGGTGGGCAGTATTTT
TRBV7-6	-	TRBJ2-7	-	CASSPMAIGHTHRFEQYF	TGTGCCAGCAGCCCAATGGCCATAGGCCATACACACCGCTTCGAGCAGTACTTC
TRBV2	-	TRBJ1-2	-	CASITGTAAYYGYTF	TGTGCCAGCATCACGGGGACGGCAGCGTACTATGGCTACACCTTC
TRBV4-3	TRBD1	TRBJ1-6	-	CASSQVGTGSPLHF	TGCGCCAGCAGCCAAGTCGGGACAGGGAGTCCCCTCCACTTT
TRBV18	-	TRBJ1-2	few	CASSPDGTYGYTF	TGTGCCAGCTCCCCGGACGGGACCTATGGCTACACCTTC
TRBV5-4	-	TRBJ2-2	-	CASSLIGSGELFF	TGTGCCAGCAGCTTGATAGGGTCCGGGGAGCTGTTTTTT
TRBV19	-	TRBJ1-5	-	CASSIPVLQPQHF	TGTGCCAGTAGTATCCCGGTACTTCAGCCCCAGCATTTT
TRBV6-1	-	TRBJ1-2	-	CASSELSGSF	TGTGCCAGCAGTGAACTATCCGGTAGCTTC